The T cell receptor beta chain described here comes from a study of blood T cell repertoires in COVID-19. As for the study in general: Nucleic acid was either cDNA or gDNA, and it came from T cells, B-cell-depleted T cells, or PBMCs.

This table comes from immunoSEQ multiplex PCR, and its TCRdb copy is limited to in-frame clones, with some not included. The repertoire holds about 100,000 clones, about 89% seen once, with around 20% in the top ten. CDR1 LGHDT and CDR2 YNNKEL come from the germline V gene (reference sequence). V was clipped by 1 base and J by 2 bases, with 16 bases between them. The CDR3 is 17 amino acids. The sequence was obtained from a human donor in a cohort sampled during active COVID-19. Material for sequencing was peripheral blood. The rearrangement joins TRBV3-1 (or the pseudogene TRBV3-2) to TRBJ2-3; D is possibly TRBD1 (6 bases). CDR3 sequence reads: CASSQGLPTGLTDTQYF. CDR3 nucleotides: TGTGCCAGCAGCCAAGGCTTACCGACAGGCCTCACAGATACGCAGTATTTT.